The following is a T cell receptor (beta chain) sequence with its context. These data belong to a study of somatic mutations in cytotoxic T cells in rheumatoid arthritis. The germline V gene encodes CDR1 SEHNR and CDR2 FQNEAQ (reference sequence). V was shortened by 5 bases and J by 0 bases, with 14 bases between the two germline ends. This CDR3 is built from 15 residues. The protocol was immunoSEQ multiplex PCR, while the TCRdb copy is restricted to in-frame clones and leaves out a portion. The top ten hold roughly 4.9% of the sample, which has approximately 15,000 clones, about 80% seen once. The receptor was derived from an adult with rheumatoid arthritis. The chain has TRBV7-9 and TRBJ2-7; D remains unclear. Sequences were obtained from CD8+ T cells sorted from blood. This CDR3 is CASSGFYPLSYEQYF. The CDR3 DNA reads as TGTGCCAGCAGCGGATTTTACCCACTCTCCTACGAGCAGTACTTC.